The 20 T cell receptor beta chains presented below share a single source sample, sequenced in a study of metastatic and nonmetastatic thyroid tumors. Thyroid surgery had not been preceded by any treatment in any patient. TCRdb reanalyzed the PCR reads via MiXCR. This table holds roughly 22,000 clones, more than 30% found once. The sequenced sample consisted of blood. The receptors were sampled from a male donor with papillary thyroid cancer or a benign thyroid nodule (not recorded which). Some clones in this sample may be carry-over from other donors' samples.

This clone was observed many times. It may be a read error: a sequence one base away is much more abundant. V and J are TRBV28 and TRBJ1-5; D may be TRBD1 (6 bases). Germline V CDR1 and CDR2: MDHEN, SYDVKM. CDR3 length: 16 amino acids. The ends were cut back, 6 bases at V and 7 bases at J, with 22 bases in the middle. This CDR3 reads CASSSGGGLNFQPQHF. CDR3 nucleotide sequence: TGTGCCAGCAGCTCGGGGGGCGGGCTAAATTTCCAGCCCCAGCATTTT.

The chain recombines TRBV7-2 with TRBJ2-1; 10 bases agree with TRBD2. The CDR3 spans 16 residues. V lost 0 bases and J lost 4; bases outside the gene matches: 3. CDR1 is SGHTA and CDR2 is FQGNSA in the germline V gene. CDR3: CASSLASGGVYNEQFF. The CDR3 nucleotides read TGTGCCAGCAGCTTAGCGAGCGGGGGGGTTTACAATGAGCAGTTCTTC.

The chain couples TRBV20-1 to TRBJ2-3; 11 bases agree with TRBD2. Germline V lookup: CDR1 DFQATT, CDR2 SNEGSKA (reference sequence). V lost 2 bases to trimming and J lost 7 bases; unmatched junction nucleotides: 5. This CDR3 has 14 amino acids. The CDR3 DNA reads as TGCAGTGCTAGAACTAGCGGGAGTGGACATACGCAGTATTTT. The encoded protein is CSARTSGSGHTQYF.

This clone was seen repeatedly, ten times or more. This sequence joins TRBV5-6 and TRBJ2-1, with 10 bases that match TRBD2. The CDR3 length is 16 residues. Germline CDR1 and CDR2: SGHDT and YYEEEE. Losses at the gene ends were 4 bases for V and 4 bases for J; bases not matched to a gene: 8. The CDR3 is CASSLRTSGAYNEQFF. DNA for the CDR3: TGTGCCAGCAGCCTTCGTACTAGCGGGGCTTACAATGAGCAGTTCTTC. The complete variable domain, with remaining parts taken from reference TRBV5-6 and TRBJ2-1, reads DAGVTQSPTHLIKTRGQQVTLRCSPKSGHDTVSWYQQALGQGPQFIFQYYEEEERQRGNFPDRFSGHQFPNYSSELNVNALLLGDSALYLCASSLRTSGAYNEQFFGPGTRLTVL.

This clone has a single count. The chain links TRBV7-9 to TRBJ1-4; D gene uncertain. With 1 base removed from V and 8 bases from J, the gap between germline ends came to 8 bases. This CDR3 is 13 amino acids long. CDR1 and CDR2 from the germline V gene are SEHNR and FQNEAQ (reference sequence). CDR3 loop: CASSLGEYEKLFF. Written as DNA, the CDR3 is TGTGCCAGCAGCTTAGGGGAATACGAAAAACTGTTTTTT. Based on the CDR3 plus reference TRBV7-9 and TRBJ1-4, the full variable domain is DTGVSQNPRHKITKRGQNVTFRCDPISEHNRLYWYRQTLGQGPEFLTYFQNEAQLEKSRLLSDRFSAERPKGSFSTLEIQRTEQGDSAMYLCASSLGEYEKLFFGSGTQLSVL.

The rearrangement uses TRBV20-1 and TRBJ2-2, with a tentative D call TRBD2 (6 bases). Germline V CDR1 and CDR2: DFQATT, SNEGSKA (reference sequence). The CDR3 consists of 14 residues. V shed 2 bases and J shed 5 bases, with 12 bases lying between them. The CDR3 nucleotides are TGCAGTGCTAGATCCGAGGCGGGGACCGGGGAGCTGTTTTTT. Translated: CSARSEAGTGELFF.

V gene TRBV20-1 combines with J gene TRBJ2-7, with TRBD2 matching 7 bases. With 0 bases clipped from V and 3 bases from J, the junction kept 5 bases outside the gene matches. CDR1 DFQATT and CDR2 SNEGSKA come from the germline V gene (reference sequence). This CDR3 has 14 residues. Here the CDR3 reads CSAREAREYYEQYF. The CDR3 DNA is TGCAGTGCTAGAGAGGCGCGGGAGTACTACGAGCAGTACTTC.

The sample holds one count of this clone. The chain joins TRBV7-2 to TRBJ2-2; TRBD2 might be the D (6 bases). Germline-derived CDR1 and CDR2 are SGHTA and FQGNSA. The CDR3 covers 14 residues. V lost 4 bases and J lost 6, with 12 bases in between. The CDR3 spells CASSWGVYAGELFF. CDR3 nucleotides: TGTGCCAGCAGCTGGGGGGTTTACGCCGGGGAGCTGTTTTTT.

This clone rates as medium-sized (0.01 to 0.1%). The rearrangement links TRBV2 to TRBJ1-3; D possibly corresponds to TRBD1 (5 bases). Germline CDR1 SNHLY, CDR2 FYNNEI. This CDR3 has 13 amino acids. V was trimmed by 6 bases and J by 0 bases, leaving 6 bases between them. This chain's CDR3 is CASRGDSGNTIYF. As DNA, the CDR3 is TGTGCCAGCAGGGGGGACTCTGGAAACACCATATATTTT. The complete variable domain, with remaining parts taken from reference TRBV2 and TRBJ1-3, reads EPEVTQTPSHQVTQMGQEVILRCVPISNHLYFYWYRQILGQKVEFLVSFYNNEISEKSEIFDDQFSVERPDGSNFTLKIRSTKLEDSAMYFCASRGDSGNTIYFGEGSWLTVV.

Concerning this clone itself: A read error may account for a junction end that differs from germline. The CDR3 DNA reads as TGCGCCAGCAGCAGGACCACCGTGGAGCGGTTTTTT. Its translation is CASSRTTVERFF. The chain couples TRBV5-1 to TRBJ2-2; D is unresolved. The V gene's germline CDR1 is SGHRS and CDR2 YFSETQ. CDR3 size: 12 residues.

The chain is built from TRBV6-5 and TRBJ2-1; 9 bases align to TRBD2. Germline CDR1 and CDR2: MNHEY and SVGAGI. Trimming removed 1 base from V and 4 bases from J; junction bases left unmatched: 5. This CDR3 region has 16 residues. As DNA, the CDR3 is TGTGCCAGCAGTTACTTAAGGACTAGCGCTTACAATGAGCAGTTCTTC. Its protein is CASSYLRTSAYNEQFF.

CDR3 DNA sequence: TGTGCCAGCTCACCAAGTAACACTGAAGCTTTCTTT. It translates to CASSPSNTEAFF. The chain recombines TRBV18 with TRBJ1-1, with unresolved D. Per germline, CDR1 KGHSH and CDR2 LQKENI. The V end lost 2 bases, the J end lost 2 bases, and 3 bases lay between the germline ends. This CDR3 spans 12 amino acids. Variable domain in full (rest from reference TRBV18 and TRBJ1-1): NAGVMQNPRHLVRRRGQEARLRCSPMKGHSHVYWYRQLPEEGLKFMVYLQKENIIDESGMPKERFSAEFPKEGPSILRIQQVVRGDSAAYFCASSPSNTEAFFGQGTRLTVV.

This clone was observed many times. This chain joins TRBV28 and TRBJ1-1; TRBD1 is a possible D gene (5 bases). The CDR3 is 20 amino acids. V shed 4 bases and J shed 1 base, with 28 bases lying between them. The germline gives CDR1 MDHEN, CDR2 SYDVKM. The CDR3 sequence: CASSYTLTADKILKNTEAFF. The CDR3 nucleotides are TGTGCCAGCAGTTATACTCTTACGGCGGACAAAATCCTTAAGAACACTGAAGCTTTCTTT.

V and J are TRBV14 and TRBJ2-2; D gene ambiguous. Germline CDR1 SGHDN, CDR2 FVKESK. This CDR3 has 12 residues. V was trimmed by 4 bases and J by 5 bases, leaving 5 bases between them. CDR3 in DNA: TGTGCCAGCAGCCCAATAACCGGGGAGCTGTTTTTT. Translated: CASSPITGELFF.

This chain links TRBV7-8 with TRBJ1-1, with D unclear. CDR1 is SGHVS, CDR2 FQNEAQ, per germline. The V gene lost 5 bases and the J gene lost 3 bases, with 19 bases spanning the gap. This CDR3 contains 16 residues. CDR3 loop: CASSGPTRRSDTEAFF. The CDR3 region has the DNA TGTGCCAGCAGCGGACCGACAAGAAGGAGCGACACTGAAGCTTTCTTT.

This clone appeared many times. The chain is built from TRBV2 and TRBJ2-3, with TRBD1 matching over 9 bases. CDR3 length: 16 residues. Germline V gene data show CDR1 as SNHLY and CDR2 as FYNNEI. V shed 4 bases and J 6 bases; nucleotides not matched to a gene: 11. DNA of the CDR3: TGTGCCAGCAGTGCTATCGGACAGGGGCGCGGCGATACGCAGTATTTT. It translates to CASSAIGQGRGDTQYF.

This chain uses TRBV30 with TRBJ2-2; TRBD2 might be the D (6 bases). This CDR3 spans 16 amino acids. V lost 0 bases and J 3 bases, leaving 14 bases between the germline ends. Germline CDR1 reads GTSNPN; CDR2 reads SVGIG (reference sequence). CDR3 coding DNA: TGTGCCTGGAGTGTTCAGGGCGGGGCTGACACCGGGGAGCTGTTTTTT. Translated: CAWSVQGGADTGELFF. Looking up the rest from reference TRBV30 and TRBJ2-2 gives the full variable domain: SQTIHQWPATLVQPVGSPLSLECTVEGTSNPNLYWYRQAAGRGLQLLFYSVGIGQISSEVPQNLSASRPQDRQFILSSKKLLLSDSGFYLCAWSVQGGADTGELFFGEGSRLTVL.

This chain links TRBV20-1 with TRBJ2-2; 10 bases line up with TRBD2. V shed 1 base and J 1 base; nucleotides not matched to a gene: 9. Per the germline V gene, CDR1 is DFQATT and CDR2 is SNEGSKA (reference sequence). This CDR3 comprises 18 residues. CDR3 in amino acids: CSARVIASGRENTGELFF. For the CDR3, the DNA is TGCAGTGCTAGAGTAATCGCTAGCGGGAGAGAGAACACCGGGGAGCTGTTTTTT.

This clone has just a few counts. The rearrangement uses TRBV6-1 and TRBJ2-3, with D perhaps being TRBD1 or TRBD2 (5 bases each). The CDR3 covers 11 residues. V was shortened by 6 bases and J by 9 bases, with 10 bases between the two germline ends. The germline gives CDR1 MNHNS, CDR2 SASEGT. The CDR3 protein is CASRSGTTQYF. The CDR3 DNA follows: TGTGCCAGCAGATCCGGGACCACGCAGTATTTT.

The table lists this clone with a count of one. CDR3 DNA sequence: TGTGCCAGCTCACCATCAGGAGTTGGAGATACGCAGTATTTT. This sequence encodes CASSPSGVGDTQYF. The chain recombines TRBV18 with TRBJ2-3; D is uncertain. Germline values: CDR1 KGHSH, CDR2 LQKENI. The CDR3 length is 14 residues. V dropped 2 bases and J dropped 5 bases, with 11 bases sitting between them.